These 8 T cell receptor beta chains originate from one sample sequenced in a study of blood T cells in healthy people across ages. Primers used in a second PCR of about 6 to 11 cycles were a sample-barcoded 5' primer and a J-beta primer mix. TCRdb reprocessed the 5' RACE reads with MiXCR, giving one entry per CDR3 protein. Of over a million distinct CDR3 sequences listed, approximately 59% are singletons. Sequenced: blood. These receptor sequences come from a man aged 18 to 29 in good health.

The chain employs TRBV6-2 or TRBV6-3 and TRBJ1-5; possible D gene TRBD1, 5 bases. V lost 6 bases and J 4 bases, leaving 19 bases between the germline ends. Germline V CDR1 and CDR2: MNHEY, SVGEGT. CDR3 length: 16 amino acids. The CDR3 DNA reads as TGTGCCAGCAGAGACACCGGGACCACAGTTAATCAGCCCCAGCATTTT. Translated: CASRDTGTTVNQPQHF.

This clonotype appeared once. The chain is built from TRBV7-8 and TRBJ2-7; 15 nucleotides line up with TRBD2. The CDR3 spans 17 residues. V was clipped by 2 bases and J by 1 base; unmatched bases: 3. CDR1 is SGHVS and CDR2 is FQNEAQ in the germline V gene. The CDR3 DNA reads TGTGCCAGCAGCTTACGGACTAGCGGGGGGGGATCCTACGAGCAGTACTTC. Its protein product is CASSLRTSGGGSYEQYF.

The chain has TRBV21-1 and TRBJ1-1; the table gives TRBD1 as D, unverified against the DNA. TRBV21-1 corresponds to a pseudogene. The CDR3 spans 16 residues. The CDR3 spells CASSTLTGGRRAEAFF. CDR3 DNA sequence: TGTGCCAGCAGCACCTTAACAGGGGGGAGGAGAGCTGAAGCTTTCTTT.

The gene calls are TRBV7-9 and TRBJ1-1; TRBD1 is a possible D gene (6 bases). V was trimmed by 1 base and J by 7 bases, leaving 19 bases between them. CDR1 and CDR2 (germline): SEHNR, FQNEAQ (reference sequence). There are 16 residues in the CDR3. The CDR3 here is CASSLVLTGANYEAFF. CDR3 nucleotides: TGTGCCAGCAGCTTAGTTTTGACGGGGGCGAATTATGAAGCTTTCTTT.

The chain joins TRBV7-9 to TRBJ2-5; 12 bases agree with TRBD2. The CDR3 consists of 17 residues. V gave up 0 bases and J gave up 5 bases; unmatched junction bases: 7. Germline V lookup: CDR1 SEHNR, CDR2 FQNEAQ (reference sequence). The CDR3 region has the DNA TGTGCCAGCAGCTTAGCTTGGCTAGCGGGAGGGCCGGAGACCCAGTACTTC. Translating it yields CASSLAWLAGGPETQYF.

J is TRBJ1-2 and V is TRBV10-1, with D possibly being TRBD1 (5 bases). The CDR3 has 16 amino acids. The ends were cut back, 6 bases at V and 6 bases at J, with 23 bases in the middle. Germline CDR1 and CDR2: WNHNN and SYGVQD (reference sequence). CDR3 sequence (DNA): TGCGCCAGCAGCCCCGGGACCCACCCTTCAAAGAATGGCTACACCTTC. Translating gives CASSPGTHPSKNGYTF.

This CDR3 reads CASSLALGTALMDEQFF. The CDR3 nucleotides read TGCGCCAGCAGCTTGGCCTTGGGGACAGCCCTTATGGATGAGCAGTTCTTC. The chain joins TRBV5-1 to TRBJ2-1; 7 nucleotides agree with TRBD1. Unmatched junction bases numbered 14, after V lost 0 bases and J lost 8 bases. The CDR3 sequence is 17 residues long. Germline CDR1 and CDR2: SGHRS and YFSETQ.

This chain uses TRBV4-2 with TRBJ2-5; 10 nucleotides align to TRBD2. Judging by the DNA end, TRBJ2-7 fits better; the J call may be wrong. The CDR3 has 16 residues. CDR1 LGHNA and CDR2 YNFKEQ come from the germline V gene. The CDR3 loop reads CASSHSRLAGADEQYF. DNA of the CDR3: TGTGCCAGCAGCCACTCAAGGCTAGCGGGAGCTGACGAGCAGTACTTC.